This T cell receptor (beta chain) comes out of a study of shared clonotypes between healthy human individuals. Overall study findings and caveats: Naive subsets, compared against memory subsets, generally had larger estimated richness values. The study found about 4.6% of naive CD4 clonotypes shared across a handful of donors.

Notes on this clone: Its cognate antigen is unknown.

CD45RO-negative, CCR7-selected cells formed the naive CD8 fraction, which excluded terminally differentiated effector memory CD45RA+ cells. Trimming left V 1 base short and J 2 bases short, with 15 bases between. Germline V gene sequence: CDR1 MGHRA, CDR2 YSYEKL. This CDR3 comprises 16 residues. The deep-level immunoSEQ assay was used. Here immunoSEQ multiplex PCR was the method, and the copy in TCRdb shows in-frame clones only, minus some. The sample has roughly 650,000 clones; about 96% are singletons. The source is a young woman in good health. The gene calls are TRBV4-1 and TRBJ2-7; D possibly corresponds to TRBD2 (5 bases). Sequenced material: naive CD8+ T cells sorted from blood. This chain's CDR3 is CASSQGTPVGAYEQYF. CDR3 DNA sequence: TGCGCCAGCAGCCAAGGGACCCCAGTCGGGGCCTACGAGCAGTACTTC.